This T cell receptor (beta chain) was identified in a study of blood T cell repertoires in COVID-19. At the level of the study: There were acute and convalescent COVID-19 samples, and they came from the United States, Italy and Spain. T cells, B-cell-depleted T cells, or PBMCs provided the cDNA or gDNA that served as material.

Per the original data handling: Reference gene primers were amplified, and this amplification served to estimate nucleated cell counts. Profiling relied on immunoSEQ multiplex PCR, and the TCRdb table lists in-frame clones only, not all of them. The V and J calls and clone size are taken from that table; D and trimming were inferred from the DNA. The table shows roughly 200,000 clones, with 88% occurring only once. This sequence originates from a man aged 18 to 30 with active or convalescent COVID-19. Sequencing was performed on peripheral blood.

CDR3 nucleotide sequence: TGTGCCAGCTCACCACAGGGGACAGAGAATTCACCCCTCCACTTT. Amino acid sequence: CASSPQGTENSPLHF. The chain links TRBV18 to TRBJ1-6; 7 bases are shared with TRBD1. V gave up 1 base and J gave up 7 bases; unmatched junction bases: 4. The CDR3 is 15 residues long. Per germline, CDR1 KGHSH and CDR2 LQKENI.